This T cell receptor (beta chain) was sequenced during a study of CD8+ T cells in alopecia areata. Study information: Those treated were given oral tofacitinib at 5 to 10 mg twice daily.

cDNA serving as the sequencing template came from extracted, reverse transcribed RNA. Sequencing used immunoSEQ multiplex PCR; TCRdb keeps in-frame clones, though not all of them. In the table there are 200,000 to 250,000 clones, more than 45% of which are singletons. The sample holds a few counts of this clone. The treatment was: oral pan-JAK inhibitor, 5-10 mg twice daily. The germline gives CDR1 LNHDA, CDR2 SQIVND (reference sequence). The V gene lost 3 bases and the J gene lost 7 bases, with 13 bases spanning the gap. CDR3 size: 14 residues. The TCR comes from a human donor with alopecia areata. The rearrangement uses TRBV19 and TRBJ2-4; weak D call: TRBD2 (6 bases). The sequenced sample was CD4+ T cells sorted from blood, obtained at week 4, from a patient treated with tofacitinib. The DNA of the CDR3 is TGTGCCAGTAGTATGGCCGGGACTTGGAACATTCAGTACTTC. It is translated as CASSMAGTWNIQYF.